The T cell receptor beta chain under discussion was sequenced for a study of blood T cells in healthy people across ages. A second about 7 to 12 cycle PCR used barcoded and J-beta primers. TCRdb redid the calling of the 5' RACE reads with MiXCR, one entry per CDR3 protein. The repertoire includes approximately 900,000 distinct CDR3 sequences, about 29% of them detected once, and around 9.6% sits in the top ten. Germline V gives CDR1 SGDLS, CDR2 YYNGEE. The CDR3 spans 13 residues. Every sample gave at least 5 micrograms of total RNA when it was extracted. These data also formed part of another study, on T cells of mothers and their children. Per that study: Second-PCR primer M1S introduced sample barcodes and 2-4 random nucleotides.

The receptor's source is a middle-aged woman in good health. The chain links TRBV9 to TRBJ2-4, with a weak D call TRBD1 (5 bases). Near its end, the DNA agrees better with TRBJ2-7, so the J call may be wrong. The sequenced material came from blood. The CDR3 DNA follows: TGTGCCAGCGGTAGGGCAGGGATATACGAGCAGTACTTC. The encoded protein is CASGRAGIYEQYF.